The 6 T cell receptor beta chains in this list originate from one sample, sequenced in a study of blood T cells in healthy people across ages. The second PCR ran about 6 to 12 cycles with a sample-barcoded 5' primer and J-beta primers. Each CDR3 protein is one row after TCRdb ran MiXCR on the 5' RACE reads. The table records hundreds of thousands of distinct CDR3 sequences, about 27% of them present only once. These data are also associated with another study on T cells of mothers and their children.

Material for sequencing was blood. Every receptor here comes from a boy aged 2 to 10 in good health.

This clonotype was observed a few times. The chain employs TRBV20-1 and TRBJ2-1, with TRBD2 identical over 9 bases. Trimming at V came to 5 bases and at J to 7 bases, leaving 6 bases not matched to a gene. Germline V gene sequence: CDR1 DFQATT, CDR2 SNEGSKA (reference sequence). The CDR3 extends over 13 amino acids. CDR3 sequence: CSAPLAGANEQFF. The CDR3 DNA reads TGCAGTGCTCCATTAGCGGGAGCGAATGAGCAGTTCTTC.

The genes are TRBV5-1 and TRBJ2-1, with TRBD2 matching over 7 bases. This CDR3 comprises 15 residues. Germline V CDR1 and CDR2: SGHRS, YFSETQ. The ends lost 0 bases at V and 3 bases at J; junction bases unmatched: 3. DNA for the CDR3: TGCGCCAGCAGCTTGGTAGCGGGTGTCTACAATGAGCAGTTCTTC. Translated, it gives CASSLVAGVYNEQFF.

This clonotype has only a few counts. The genes are TRBV5-1 and TRBJ2-1; D is uncertain. V was trimmed by 4 bases and J by 8 bases, leaving 16 bases between them. From germline, CDR1 is SGHRS and CDR2 YFSETQ. The CDR3 sequence is 14 residues long. The CDR3 spells CASSRSEDSHEQFF. CDR3 bases: TGCGCCAGCAGCCGGAGCGAAGATTCGCATGAGCAGTTCTTC.

This clonotype has just a few counts. The chain links TRBV2 to TRBJ1-1; the D is unclear. The CDR3 consists of 14 residues. Per the germline V gene, CDR1 is SNHLY and CDR2 is FYNNEI. V shed 5 bases and J shed 5 bases, with 15 bases lying between them. CDR3 nucleotide sequence: TGTGCCAGCAGTTCACCGGGGAGGTTAACTGAAGCTTTCTTT. The encoded protein is CASSSPGRLTEAFF. Based on the CDR3 plus reference TRBV2 and TRBJ1-1, the full variable domain is EPEVTQTPSHQVTQMGQEVILRCVPISNHLYFYWYRQILGQKVEFLVSFYNNEISEKSEIFDDQFSVERPDGSNFTLKIRSTKLEDSAMYFCASSSPGRLTEAFFGQGTRLTVV.

This clonotype was detected ten times or more. V gene TRBV7-9 combines with J gene TRBJ2-5, with 7 bases that match TRBD1. The CDR3 spans 13 residues. J lost 5 bases, V lost 7 bases, and 7 bases had no gene match. CDR1 and CDR2 (germline): SEHNR, FQNEAQ (reference sequence). CDR3 DNA: TGTGCCAGCATCCACATACAGGGGGAGACCCAGTACTTC. It encodes CASIHIQGETQYF.

Note on this clonotype: Mismatch with germline at one junction end may stem from a read error. The V and J genes are TRBV12-3 or TRBV12-4 and TRBJ2-3; 7 bases fit TRBD1. CDR3 length equals 15 residues. The CDR3 sequence is CASRPGQVSTDMQYF. CDR3 nucleotide sequence: TGTGCCAGCAGACCCGGACAGGTGAGCACAGATATGCAGTATTTT.